This TCR beta chain was found in a study of blood T cell repertoires in COVID-19. How the authors handled the data: Reference gene primer amplification gave estimated nucleated cell counts. Repertoires were generated with immunoSEQ multiplex PCR, while TCRdb's copy carries only in-frame clones and drops some. V and J calls and clone size are given by that table; D and trimming were obtained from the DNA. The table shows approximately 270,000 clones, with 91% occurring only once. V lost 9 bases and J lost 4; bases outside the gene matches: 10. Per the germline V gene, CDR1 is KGHDR and CDR2 is SFDVKD. This CDR3 spans 14 amino acids.

V gene TRBV24-1 combines with J gene TRBJ1-1; 7 bases agree with TRBD1. The receptor's source is a human donor in a cohort exposed to, infected with or recovered from COVID-19 (not recorded which). The donor label of this sample is uncertain. What was sequenced was PBMCs or T cells enriched from blood (not recorded which). CDR3 bases: TGTGCCACCGCTAAAACAGGGGTCGTCACTGAAGCTTTCTTT. Its protein product is CATAKTGVVTEAFF.